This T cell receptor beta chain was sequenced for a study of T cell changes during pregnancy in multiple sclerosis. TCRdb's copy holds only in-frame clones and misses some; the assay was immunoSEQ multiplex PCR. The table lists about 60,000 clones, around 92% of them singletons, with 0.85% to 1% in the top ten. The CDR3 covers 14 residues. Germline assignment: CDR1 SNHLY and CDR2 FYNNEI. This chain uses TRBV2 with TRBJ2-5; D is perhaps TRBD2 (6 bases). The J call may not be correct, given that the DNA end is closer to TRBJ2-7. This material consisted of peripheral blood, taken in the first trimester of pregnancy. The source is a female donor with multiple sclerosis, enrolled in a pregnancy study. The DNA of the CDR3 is TGTGCCCTTGCCGGCGGGGCGAGCTCCTACGAGCAGTACTTC. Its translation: CALAGGASSYEQYF.